A selection of T cell receptor beta chains follows, all from one sample in a study of blood T cell repertoires in COVID-19. The method was immunoSEQ multiplex PCR; TCRdb's version includes in-frame clones alone and lacks a portion of them. The table lists some 180,000 clones, around 89% of them singletons. Sample: peripheral blood. These receptors all come from a man aged 50 to 59 with acute or convalescent COVID-19. The conserved cysteine and the conserved F or W are not part of the CDR3 here.

TRBV27,ASSKSNRVNEQY
TRBV3-1/TRBV3-2,ASSYRRTYEQY
TRBV6-6,ASSYNPGQGRTQY
TRBV10-1,ASRAGQGLEQF
TRBV2,ASIELGGGYGYT
TRBV5-1,ASRLGGISTEAF
TRBV19,ASKSSLNQPQH
TRBV27,ASSSRRGVETQY
TRBV24-1,ATSDPSGYGYT
TRBV6-4,ASRLAGVKNIQY
TRBV3-1/TRBV3-2,ASSHPNRDANTGELF
TRBV7-2,ASSLQGNANEKLF
TRBV7-2,ASRIISSYNEQF
TRBV27,ASSTRQGDFTGELF
TRBV3-1/TRBV3-2,ASSQAPGQPYNSPLH
TRBV19,ASSMRTGFSFNQPQH
TRBV3-1/TRBV3-2,ASSQKSGGHQETQY
TRBV7-9,ASSISTDTQY
TRBV4-1,ASSQDLASYT
TRBV28,ASTRQGPSSYNSPLH
TRBV9,ASSVQGAGSDTQY
TRBV5-1,ASSLTGDLENSPLH
TRBV2,ASRGLDGYT
TRBV6-2/TRBV6-3,ASSYRGNSNQPQH
TRBV10-3,AISSGGNGELF
TRBV19,ASSTGLYNEQF
TRBV27,ASKSRQNNYGYT
TRBV27,ASSPRLGIQTQY
TRBV19,ASSKGETGDTEAF
TRBV6-5,ASRKTGGVETQY
TRBV12-3/TRBV12-4,ASSSFTGQPQH
TRBV5-1,ASSLAKLTAGAFYDEQF
TRBV18,ASSPFSGQGGNTIY
TRBV7-9,ASSLVIAGGTDTQY
TRBV25-1,ASTDTSSSGNTIY
TRBV6-5,ASSKTGAINEQF
TRBV11-2,ASSFRGGRGPYEQY
TRBV4-1,ASSPQSTDTQY
TRBV4-1,ASSQPQNEKLF
TRBV13,ASSLQNTGELF
TRBV28,ASSPGTGLLGGYT
TRBV30,AWSKSAPLH
TRBV20-1,SGRQETQY
TRBV7-2,ASSPDRTEKLF
TRBV27,ASTATARSYGYT
TRBV15,ATSKDRGHGNTIY
TRBV2,ASKVSNQETQY
TRBV5-8,ASNPRGTGTGAF
TRBV20-1,SARNYGYT
TRBV19,ASSIGGHSAGELF
TRBV28,ASSTGAQLANYGYT
TRBV4-1,ASSQDAGLDTEAF
TRBV6-5,ASNNRGGTEAF
TRBV29-1,SVEERFFDRGRPNYGYT
TRBV6-2/TRBV6-3,ASSHTSGGRETQY
TRBV18,ASSPGTGILVKLF
TRBV30,ARNWGGDGYT
TRBV18,ASSPLTGTGRTDTQY
TRBV30,AWGSTGTEAF
TRBV3-1/TRBV3-2,ASSQPERHEQY